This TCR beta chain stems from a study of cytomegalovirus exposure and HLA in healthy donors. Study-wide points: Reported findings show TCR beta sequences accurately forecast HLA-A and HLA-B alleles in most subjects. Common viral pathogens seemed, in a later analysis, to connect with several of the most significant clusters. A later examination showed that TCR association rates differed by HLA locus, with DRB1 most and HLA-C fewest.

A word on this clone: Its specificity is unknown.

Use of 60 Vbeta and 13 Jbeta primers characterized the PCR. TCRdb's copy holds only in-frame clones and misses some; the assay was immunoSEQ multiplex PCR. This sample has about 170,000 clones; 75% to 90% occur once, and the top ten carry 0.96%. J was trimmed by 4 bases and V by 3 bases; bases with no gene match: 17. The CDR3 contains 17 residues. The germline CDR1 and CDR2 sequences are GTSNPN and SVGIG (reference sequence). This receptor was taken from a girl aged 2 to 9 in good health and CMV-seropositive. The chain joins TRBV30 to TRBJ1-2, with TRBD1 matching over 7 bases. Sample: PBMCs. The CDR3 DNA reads TGTGCCTGGAGAAGGGGGGTGGGACAGTCTGTATCCTATGGCTACACCTTC. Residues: CAWRRGVGQSVSYGYTF.